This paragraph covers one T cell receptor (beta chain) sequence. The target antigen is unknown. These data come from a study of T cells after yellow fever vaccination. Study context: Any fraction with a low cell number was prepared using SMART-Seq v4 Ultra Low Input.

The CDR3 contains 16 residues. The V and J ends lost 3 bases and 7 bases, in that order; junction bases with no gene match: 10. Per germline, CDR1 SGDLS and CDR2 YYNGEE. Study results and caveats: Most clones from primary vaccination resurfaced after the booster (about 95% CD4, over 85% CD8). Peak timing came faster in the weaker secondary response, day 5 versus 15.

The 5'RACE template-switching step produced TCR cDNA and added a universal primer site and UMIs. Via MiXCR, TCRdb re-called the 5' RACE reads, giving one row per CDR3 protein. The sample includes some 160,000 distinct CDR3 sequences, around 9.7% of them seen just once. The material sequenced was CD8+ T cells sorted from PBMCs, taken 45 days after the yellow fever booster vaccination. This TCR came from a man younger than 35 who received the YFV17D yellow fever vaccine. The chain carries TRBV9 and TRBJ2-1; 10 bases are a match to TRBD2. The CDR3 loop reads CASSARHSGGFNEQFF. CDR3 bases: TGTGCCAGCAGCGCGAGGCATAGCGGGGGGTTTAATGAGCAGTTCTTC.